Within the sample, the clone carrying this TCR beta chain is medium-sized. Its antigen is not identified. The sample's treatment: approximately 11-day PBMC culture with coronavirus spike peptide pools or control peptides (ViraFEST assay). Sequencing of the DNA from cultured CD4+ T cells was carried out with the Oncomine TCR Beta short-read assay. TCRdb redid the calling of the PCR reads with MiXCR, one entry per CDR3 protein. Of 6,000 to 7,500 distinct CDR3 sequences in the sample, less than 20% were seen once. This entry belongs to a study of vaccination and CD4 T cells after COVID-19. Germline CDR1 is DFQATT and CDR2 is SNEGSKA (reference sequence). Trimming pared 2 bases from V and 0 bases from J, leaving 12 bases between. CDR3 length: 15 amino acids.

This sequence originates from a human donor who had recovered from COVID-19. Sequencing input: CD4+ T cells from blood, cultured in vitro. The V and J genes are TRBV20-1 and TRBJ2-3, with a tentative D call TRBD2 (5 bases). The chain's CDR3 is CSARRASTSTDTQYF. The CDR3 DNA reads TGCAGTGCTAGACGGGCTAGCACGAGCACAGATACGCAGTATTTT.